The clone carrying this TCR beta chain was seen repeatedly, ten times or more. Its antigen is not known. Time point indicated: patch test 3, about 24 weeks after DPC sensitization. The treatment is: therapeutic diphenylcyclopropenone sensitization with weekly scalp DPC. The study enrolled 18 to 70-year-old alopecia patients suitable for DPC. The germline V gene encodes CDR1 MNHEY and CDR2 SVGEGT. The V gene lost 0 bases and the J gene lost 6 bases, with 10 bases spanning the gap. The CDR3 consists of 14 residues. A single record per CDR3 protein comes from TCRdb applying MiXCR to the RACE reads. The sample shows approximately 88,000 distinct CDR3 sequences, under 15% of them seen only once. The entry originates in a study of human T cells and chemical hapten exposure. Study at large: Per-sample TCR yield variability stemmed mainly from small pooled library volume differences. Overall study results and limits: Expanded TCRs produced significantly more large CDR3 similarity clusters than controls did.

The TCR sequence derives from a woman aged 50 to 60 with alopecia areata. Some clones in this sample may be carry-over from other donors' samples. V is TRBV6-2 or TRBV6-3 and J is TRBJ2-3, with D possibly TRBD2 on 5 matching bases. The sample in question was whole blood, obtained in connection with sensitization to the hapten diphenylcyclopropenone (DPC). The CDR3 is CASSYSPRVDTQYF. CDR3 in DNA: TGTGCCAGCAGTTACTCCCCGAGGGTGGATACGCAGTATTTT.